Each of the 22 T cell receptor beta chains below was sequenced from the same sample in a study of regulatory T cells in long-lasting Graves disease. The TCR beta library used iRepertoire HTBI primers with Arm-PCR amplification of CDR3. TCRdb reanalysed the multiplex PCR reads using MiXCR and keeps one entry per CDR3 protein. This sample has 300,000 to 450,000 distinct CDR3 sequences; around 16% occur once, and the top ten carry 22%. Sample time point: newly diagnosed GD, antithyroid drugs for less than 3 months. PBMC RNA was the source of the TCR library. The material sequenced was peripheral blood mononuclear cells (PBMCs), taken at new diagnosis, from a patient treated with antithyroid drugs. The receptors stem from a female donor with Graves disease.

This clonotype turned up a few times. The CDR3 region has the DNA TGCAGCTGTTCGACCGTCGAGGGAACCGGGGCCAACGTCCTGACTTTC. Translating it yields CSCSTVEGTGANVLTF. The chain couples TRBV29-1 to TRBJ2-6; D perhaps matches TRBD2 (5 bases). The germline V gene encodes CDR1 SQVTM and CDR2 ANQGSEA. V lost 8 bases, J lost 4 bases, and 21 bases lay in between. The CDR3 sequence is 16 residues long.

J is TRBJ1-1 and V is TRBV30; the D is unclear. The CDR3 consists of 17 residues. Trimming took off 1 base at V and 0 bases at J, with 18 bases between the two ends. The germline V gene encodes CDR1 GTSNPN and CDR2 SVGIG (reference sequence). The CDR3 sequence is CAWSGGLGGRLNTEAFF. In nucleotides, the CDR3 is TGTGCCTGGAGTGGAGGTCTGGGAGGGCGCCTGAACACTGAAGCTTTCTTT.

This clonotype has at least ten counts. The chain has TRBV27 and TRBJ2-7, with 10 bases lining up with TRBD2. V shed 5 bases, J shed 9 bases, and the junction held 16 bases outside the gene matches. The CDR3 sequence is 16 residues long. Germline V gene data show CDR1 as MNHEY and CDR2 as SMNVEV (reference sequence). CDR3 loop: CASSARLSGRGSVQYF. The CDR3 DNA is TGTGCCAGCAGTGCCCGTCTAAGCGGGAGGGGGTCTGTGCAGTACTTC.

V usage is TRBV28 and J usage is TRBJ1-1; D is unclear. The CDR3 extends over 14 amino acids. Germline CDR1 and CDR2: MDHEN and SYDVKM. V was pared by 3 bases and J by 4 bases, with 12 bases between. The CDR3 reads CASSFGVLGTEAFF. Written as DNA, the CDR3 is TGTGCCAGCAGTTTTGGGGTTTTGGGCACTGAAGCTTTCTTT.

The table lists this clonotype with many counts. The chain uses TRBV7-2 and TRBJ2-1, with 14 bases identical to TRBD2. CDR3 length equals 18 residues. V was pared by 2 bases and J by 4 bases, with 7 bases of the junction left unmatched. Germline-derived CDR1 and CDR2 are SGHTA and FQGNSA. The CDR3 nucleotides read TGTGCCAGCAGCTTATTGGTCGGACTAGCGGGAGGATACAATGAGCAGTTCTTC. This translates into CASSLLVGLAGGYNEQFF.

This clonotype was seen ten or more times. The J gene is TRBJ1-2, the V gene TRBV3-1; D is uncertain. V was clipped by 0 bases and J by 4 bases, with 12 bases between them. The length of the CDR3 is 15 residues. Germline values: CDR1 LGHDT, CDR2 YNNKEL (reference sequence). In DNA form, the CDR3 reads TGTGCCAGCAGCCAAGAAGGCGCAGATTCCTATGGCTACACCTTC. This encodes CASSQEGADSYGYTF.

This clonotype was seen many times. This rearrangement joins TRBV20-1 to TRBJ2-7; D remains ambiguous. The CDR3 consists of 13 residues. The V gene's germline CDR1 is DFQATT and CDR2 SNEGSKA (reference sequence). V was pared by 1 base and J by 2 bases, with 9 bases between. The CDR3 DNA reads as TGCAGTGCTAGAGCCCCCCGGGCCTACGAGCAGTACTTC. Translating gives CSARAPRAYEQYF.

This clonotype appeared a few times. CDR3 region: CSARETRISLGEQFF. In DNA form, the CDR3 reads TGCAGTGCTAGAGAGACTCGTATTTCTTTAGGGGAGCAGTTCTTC. The chain couples TRBV20-1 to TRBJ2-1; no clear D gene. Per germline, CDR1 DFQATT and CDR2 SNEGSKA (reference sequence). CDR3 length equals 15 residues. Deletions cut 0 bases from V and 10 bases from J, with 19 bases between.

This clonotype was observed a handful of times. This chain uses TRBV5-4 with TRBJ2-5, with D perhaps matching TRBD1 (6 bases). Trimming took off 5 bases at V and 5 bases at J, with 13 bases between the two ends. CDR1 is SGHNT, CDR2 YYREEE, per germline (reference sequence). The CDR3 runs 13 residues. The CDR3 region has the DNA TGTGCCAGCAGTTACAGGGTTGGGGAGACCCAGTACTTC. Translation: CASSYRVGETQYF.

The table lists this clonotype with many counts. The rearrangement uses TRBV6-1 and TRBJ2-6; D remains unclear. The V end was cut by 2 bases, the J end by 0 bases, with 14 bases between. The CDR3 extends over 18 amino acids. Germline V gene lookup returns CDR1 MNHNS and CDR2 SASEGT. CDR3 amino acids: CASSELLVQHSGANVLTF. The CDR3 bases are TGTGCCAGCAGTGAACTTCTCGTGCAGCACTCTGGGGCCAACGTCCTGACTTTC.

The table lists this clonotype with many counts. The chain employs TRBV20-1 and TRBJ2-7; perhaps TRBD2 as D (5 bases). CDR1 and CDR2 (germline): DFQATT, SNEGSKA (reference sequence). The CDR3 has 15 residues. V was shortened by 0 bases and J by 2 bases, with 14 bases between the two germline ends. CDR3 sequence reads: CSARDYGLAAYEQYF. DNA of the CDR3: TGCAGTGCTAGAGATTATGGACTTGCCGCCTACGAGCAGTACTTC.

This clonotype came up many times. The chain links TRBV3-1 to TRBJ2-7, with a weak D call TRBD2 (7 bases). The CDR3 is 17 amino acids. CDR1 and CDR2 from the germline V gene are LGHDT and YNNKEL (reference sequence). The ends were cut back, 0 bases at V and 5 bases at J, with 20 bases in the middle. In nucleotides, the CDR3 is TGTGCCAGCAGCCAAGAGGGAGGGGGTGCAGGGGTGCACGAGCAGTACTTC. Amino acids: CASSQEGGGAGVHEQYF.

This clonotype was recorded many times. The chain couples TRBV27 to TRBJ2-1; D remains unclear. V was pared by 6 bases and J by 3 bases, with 3 bases between. The CDR3 contains 11 residues. Per the germline V gene, CDR1 is MNHEY and CDR2 is SMNVEV (reference sequence). The CDR3 region has the DNA TGTGCCAGCAGAAACTACAATGAGCAGTTCTTC. Residues: CASRNYNEQFF.

This clonotype was seen at least ten times. V is TRBV11-2 and J is TRBJ2-5, with TRBD1 as a possible D gene (6 bases). The CDR3 covers 15 residues. The germline gives CDR1 SGHAT, CDR2 FQNNGV. The germline V and J ends were trimmed by 1 base and 2 bases, with 11 bases remaining between them. The CDR3 DNA follows: TGTGCCAGCAGCTTAGCACAGGGCAGACAAGAGACCCAGTACTTC. Translating gives CASSLAQGRQETQYF.

This clonotype was recorded a few times. The rearrangement joins TRBV20-1 to TRBJ2-2, with a weak D call TRBD2 (5 bases). This CDR3 comprises 14 residues. Trimming took 3 bases from V and 6 from J, leaving 14 bases between them. Germline CDR1 is DFQATT and CDR2 is SNEGSKA (reference sequence). CDR3 DNA: TGCAGTGCTAGCGAGAGACTAAGGGCCGGGGAGCTGTTTTTT. Protein sequence: CSASERLRAGELFF.

This clonotype showed up just a few times. The chain combines TRBV20-1 with TRBJ2-1; 9 bases are a match to TRBD2. This CDR3 region has 16 residues. J was trimmed by 2 bases and V by 6 bases; bases with no gene match: 11. Germline CDR1 and CDR2: DFQATT and SNEGSKA (reference sequence). The CDR3 loop is CSARPIAGAPYNEQFF. CDR3 nucleotide sequence: TGCAGTGCCAGACCCATAGCGGGAGCGCCCTACAATGAGCAGTTCTTC.

There are many counts of this clonotype. At one of its ends the junction is not consistent with the germline gene, which may arise from a read error. The CDR3 region is CASGLVWGRGYTF. The CDR3 nucleotides read TGTGCCAGCGGCTTAGTGTGGGGACGGGGCTACACCTTC. The chain employs TRBV11-2 and TRBJ1-2; perhaps TRBD1 as D (5 bases). The germline gives CDR1 SGHAT, CDR2 FQNNGV. The CDR3 has 13 amino acids.

This clonotype was detected many times. The chain is built from TRBV11-2 and TRBJ2-7, with 7 bases aligning to TRBD2. The CDR3 is 15 amino acids. Germline V lookup: CDR1 SGHAT, CDR2 FQNNGV. V lost 5 bases and J lost 5; bases outside the gene matches: 12. CDR3 residues: CASSRPRGSWDEQYF. The CDR3 nucleotides read TGTGCCAGCAGCCGACCCCGCGGGAGCTGGGACGAGCAGTACTTC. Looking up the rest from reference TRBV11-2 and TRBJ2-7 gives the full variable domain: EAGVAQSPRYKIIEKRQSVAFWCNPISGHATLYWYQQILGQGPKLLIQFQNNGVVDDSQLPKDRFSAERLKGVDSTLKIQPAKLEDSAVYLCASSRPRGSWDEQYFGPGTRLTVT.

This clonotype was seen many times. This chain uses TRBV24-1 with TRBJ1-4, with D unclear. The CDR3 runs to 17 residues. Deletions cut 3 bases from V and 4 bases from J, with 17 bases between. Germline V gene sequence: CDR1 KGHDR, CDR2 SFDVKD. CDR3 in amino acids: CATSDPTSGSDNEKLFF. DNA for the CDR3: TGTGCCACCAGTGATCCAACTTCGGGCAGTGATAATGAAAAACTGTTTTTT.

The J gene is TRBJ2-2, the V gene TRBV4-1; the match to TRBD2 covers 12 bases. This CDR3 spans 15 amino acids. Germline loops: CDR1 MGHRA, CDR2 YSYEKL. J was trimmed by 3 bases and V by 4 bases; bases with no gene match: 0. CDR3 nucleotide sequence: TGCGCCAGCAGCCGACTAGCGGGAGACACCGGGGAGCTGTTTTTT. Encoded protein: CASSRLAGDTGELFF.

This clonotype was picked up many times. The V gene is TRBV7-9, the J gene TRBJ2-5; TRBD2 aligns across 8 bases. After removal of 5 bases from V and 5 bases from J, the junction contained 7 bases not matched to a gene. This CDR3 is 14 amino acids long. Per germline, CDR1 SEHNR and CDR2 FQNEAQ (reference sequence). The CDR3 loop reads CASSPRGLGETQYF. The CDR3 bases are TGTGCCAGCAGCCCAAGGGGACTAGGGGAGACCCAGTACTTC. The complete variable domain, with remaining parts taken from reference TRBV7-9 and TRBJ2-5, reads DTGVSQNPRHKITKRGQNVTFRCDPISEHNRLYWYRQTLGQGPEFLTYFQNEAQLEKSRLLSDRFSAERPKGSFSTLEIQRTEQGDSAMYLCASSPRGLGETQYFGPGTRLLVL.

This clonotype was detected many times. This chain uses TRBV7-2 with TRBJ2-7; tentatively, D is TRBD2 (5 bases). The CDR3 has 12 residues. Trimming pared 5 bases from V and 6 bases from J, leaving 11 bases between. Germline CDR1 is SGHTA and CDR2 is FQGNSA. CDR3 amino acids: CASSRTRVEQYF. The DNA of the CDR3 is TGTGCCAGCAGCCGTACTAGGGTCGAGCAGTACTTC.